The 6 T cell receptor beta chains below were found in one sample sequenced in a study of T cells in Graves' hyperthyroidism and ophthalmopathy. Amplification of TCR beta CDR3 regions was performed using RNA transcripts as template. With the HTBI primer set, the TCR CDR3 went through a first round of RT-PCR. One entry per CDR3 protein, called by TCRdb with MiXCR from the multiplex PCR reads. The profile shows a few hundred thousand distinct CDR3 sequences, under 60% of them singletons. The sample taken for sequencing was peripheral blood or thyroid tissue (not recorded which). The receptors come from a woman aged 18-30 years with Graves' hyperthyroidism.

This clonotype was picked up many times. The chain couples TRBV20-1 to TRBJ1-2; no clear D. Germline V gene sequence: CDR1 DFQATT, CDR2 SNEGSKA (reference sequence). CDR3 length: 13 amino acids. The V and J ends lost 5 bases and 2 bases respectively, with 12 bases between them. Written as DNA, the CDR3 is TGCAGTGCTTCCTTGGCGCGAAACTATGGCTACACCTTC. This sequence encodes CSASLARNYGYTF.

This clonotype has just a few counts. The chain uses TRBV6-5 and TRBJ2-7; 7 bases fit TRBD2. The trim removed 4 bases at V and 4 bases at J, leaving 4 bases unmatched. Looked up from germline, CDR1 is MNHEY and CDR2 is SVGAGI. This CDR3 comprises 13 residues. The DNA of the CDR3 is TGTGCCAGCAGTTGGGTCGGGGGGTACGAGCAGTACTTC. This translates into CASSWVGGYEQYF.

This sequence joins TRBV7-2 and TRBJ2-7; a weak D match, TRBD1 (6 bases). CDR1 is SGHTA and CDR2 is FQGNSA in the germline V gene. The V end was cut by 5 bases, the J end by 7 bases, with 18 bases between. The CDR3 runs 14 residues. CDR3 region: CASSRVDRPNEQYF. The CDR3, as DNA: TGTGCCAGCAGCCGCGTGGACAGACCCAATGAGCAGTACTTC.

This clonotype came up a few times. CDR3 DNA sequence: TGTGCCAGCAGTTTCCGCGGGGGTGGCAATTCACCCCTCCACTTT. Translated, it gives CASSFRGGGNSPLHF. J is TRBJ1-6 and V is TRBV27, with D tentatively TRBD1 (5 bases). From germline, CDR1 is MNHEY and CDR2 SMNVEV (reference sequence). The CDR3 has 15 residues. V lost 3 bases and J lost 7, with 13 bases in between.

The table lists this clonotype with a few counts. The chain has TRBV4-3 and TRBJ2-2; a possible D gene is TRBD2 (5 bases). V shed 3 bases and J shed 6 bases, with 11 bases lying between them. CDR3 length equals 14 residues. CDR1 is LGHNA, CDR2 YSLEER, per germline. The CDR3 DNA reads as TGCGCCAGCAGCCACGGGATTTCCCCCGGGGAGCTGTTTTTT. It codes for CASSHGISPGELFF.

This chain joins TRBV6-5 and TRBJ2-5; D is possibly TRBD1 (6 bases). Germline CDR1 reads MNHEY; CDR2 reads SVGAGI. V lost 8 bases and J 5 bases, leaving 12 bases between the germline ends. The CDR3 consists of 12 residues. Here the CDR3 DNA reads TGTGCCAGCGGGTACACAGGGGAGACCCAGTACTTC. This translates into CASGYTGETQYF.